Listed here are 31 T cell receptor beta chains from one sample, sequenced in a study of blood T cell repertoires in COVID-19. TCRdb's table, derived via immunoSEQ multiplex PCR, lists solely in-frame clones and lacks some. The table has under 55,000 clones, less than 90% seen once. Material: peripheral blood. The receptors here all came from a man between 50 and 59 years old with acute or convalescent COVID-19.

J is TRBJ2-7 and V is TRBV5-6; no clear D. The germline V and J ends were trimmed by 3 bases and 6 bases, with 13 bases remaining between them. This CDR3 contains 13 residues. The germline gives CDR1 SGHDT, CDR2 YYEEEE. This CDR3 is CASSSPDWSEQYF. In DNA form, the CDR3 reads TGTGCCAGCAGCTCCCCGGATTGGAGCGAGCAGTACTTC.

This clone has just one count. The V and J genes are TRBV28 and TRBJ1-5; 9 nucleotides match TRBD1. After removal of 4 bases from V and 0 bases from J, the junction contained 10 bases not matched to a gene. CDR1 is MDHEN and CDR2 is SYDVKM in the germline V gene. The CDR3 length is 18 residues. The CDR3 protein is CASSSVGQGLYSNQPQHF. The CDR3 DNA is TGTGCCAGCAGTTCGGTGGGACAGGGACTCTATAGCAATCAGCCCCAGCATTTT.

The chain joins TRBV21-1 to TRBJ2-7; the table's TRBD1 call for D was not verified on the DNA. TRBV21-1 is a pseudogene locus. The CDR3 length is 15 residues. This CDR3 is CASSRGDRGLREQYF. CDR3 in DNA: TGTGCCAGCAGCCGGGGGGACAGGGGGTTAAGGGAGCAGTACTTC.

This chain connects TRBV19 to TRBJ1-1, with 7 bases aligning to TRBD1. The V and J ends lost 5 bases and 0 bases, in that order; junction bases with no gene match: 3. This CDR3 has 14 residues. The V gene's germline CDR1 is LNHDA and CDR2 SQIVND (reference sequence). The CDR3 sequence: CASSQDRVNTEAFF. For the CDR3, the DNA is TGTGCCAGTAGTCAAGACAGGGTGAACACTGAAGCTTTCTTT.

V and J are TRBV4-1 and TRBJ2-2; TRBD2 agrees at 7 bases. The CDR3 extends over 17 amino acids. Germline V gene sequence: CDR1 MGHRA, CDR2 YSYEKL. With 4 bases clipped from V and 1 base from J, the junction kept 9 bases outside the gene matches. CDR3 sequence (DNA): TGCGCCAGCAGCCCTCTCCCCAGCGGGAAGAACACCGGGGAGCTGTTTTTT. Protein product: CASSPLPSGKNTGELFF.

The chain recombines TRBV19 with TRBJ2-1; TRBD1 matches at 7 bases. From germline, CDR1 is LNHDA and CDR2 SQIVND (reference sequence). The CDR3 is 14 amino acids. The ends lost 5 bases at V and 5 bases at J; junction bases unmatched: 6. In nucleotides, the CDR3 is TGTGCCAGTAGTCTGACAGGGATCCACAATGAGCAGTTCTTC. Amino acid sequence: CASSLTGIHNEQFF.

This chain joins TRBV14 and TRBJ2-7; 14 nucleotides align to TRBD2. Germline V gene data show CDR1 as SGHDN and CDR2 as FVKESK. There are 17 residues in the CDR3. The V segment lost 4 bases and the J segment 4 bases; nucleotides outside the gene matches: 9. CDR3 DNA: TGTGCCAGCAGCCGATCAAGGGGACTAGCGGGGGAATACGAGCAGTACTTC. Protein: CASSRSRGLAGEYEQYF.

V and J are TRBV9 and TRBJ2-1; possible D gene TRBD1, 5 bases. The CDR3 spans 15 residues. Germline V lookup: CDR1 SGDLS, CDR2 YYNGEE. Trimming took off 4 bases at V and 0 bases at J, with 11 bases between the two ends. The CDR3 is CASSHGQSSYNEQFF. As DNA, the CDR3 is TGTGCCAGCAGCCATGGACAAAGCTCCTACAATGAGCAGTTCTTC.

The chain couples TRBV2 to TRBJ2-1, with TRBD1 as a possible D gene (6 bases). V lost 6 bases and J 8 bases, leaving 20 bases between the germline ends. The CDR3 length is 15 residues. From germline, CDR1 is SNHLY and CDR2 FYNNEI. The CDR3 loop reads CASRARSLGGHEQFF. As DNA, the CDR3 is TGTGCCAGCAGAGCTAGGAGTCTAGGGGGTCATGAGCAGTTCTTC.

The chain recombines TRBV3-1 (or the pseudogene TRBV3-2) with TRBJ2-1, with unresolved D. Germline CDR1 is LGHDT and CDR2 is YNNKEL (reference sequence). The length of the CDR3 is 13 residues. Trimming pared 4 bases from V and 0 bases from J, leaving 4 bases between. This CDR3 reads CASSLFSYNEQFF. In DNA, the CDR3 is TGTGCCAGCAGCCTATTCTCCTACAATGAGCAGTTCTTC.

V and J are TRBV18 and TRBJ2-3; TRBD2 agrees at 7 bases. From germline, CDR1 is KGHSH and CDR2 LQKENI. Germline trimming cut 1 base from V and 4 bases from J; bases unmatched to any gene: 17. The CDR3 is 19 amino acids. The DNA of the CDR3 is TGTGCCAGCTCACCACAGGAGGAACTAGCCGGGGAGGGCTCAGATACGCAGTATTTT. Translating gives CASSPQEELAGEGSDTQYF.

J is TRBJ2-6 and V is TRBV9; possible D gene TRBD2, 5 bases. The CDR3 spans 18 residues. V lost 3 bases and J 0 bases, leaving 16 bases between the germline ends. CDR1 is SGDLS and CDR2 is YYNGEE in the germline V gene. The CDR3 DNA reads TGTGCCAGCAGCGGAAGCGGTACCAGGCACTCTGGGGCCAACGTCCTGACTTTC. This gives the protein CASSGSGTRHSGANVLTF. Combining the CDR3 with reference TRBV9 and TRBJ2-6 gives the whole variable domain DSGVTQTPKHLITATGQRVTLRCSPRSGDLSVYWYQQSLDQGLQFLIQYYNGEERAKGNILERFSAQQFPDLHSELNLSSLELGDSALYFCASSGSGTRHSGANVLTFGAGSRLTVL.

This clone was recorded once. J is TRBJ2-1 and V is TRBV3-1 (or the pseudogene TRBV3-2), with 9 bases that match TRBD1. The V gene's germline CDR1 is LGHDT and CDR2 YNNKEL (reference sequence). This CDR3 is built from 13 residues. Losses at the gene ends were 6 bases for V and 12 bases for J; bases not matched to a gene: 9. The CDR3 DNA reads as TGTGCCAGCAGACCAGGACAGGGGTCCGGGCAGTTCTTC. Protein: CASRPGQGSGQFF.

This chain links TRBV18 with TRBJ1-2; TRBD1 aligns across 10 bases. CDR1 and CDR2 (germline): KGHSH, LQKENI. The CDR3 runs to 13 residues. The trim removed 6 bases at V and 3 bases at J, leaving 1 base unmatched. For the CDR3, the DNA is TGTGCCAGCTCCGGACAGGGGGACTATGGCTACACCTTC. Translating gives CASSGQGDYGYTF. Together with reference TRBV18 and TRBJ1-2, the CDR3 gives the full variable domain: NAGVMQNPRHLVRRRGQEARLRCSPMKGHSHVYWYRQLPEEGLKFMVYLQKENIIDESGMPKERFSAEFPKEGPSILRIQQVVRGDSAAYFCASSGQGDYGYTFGSGTRLTVV.

The CDR3 loop is CSVDGVSQETQYF. The CDR3 bases are TGCAGCGTTGATGGAGTGAGTCAAGAGACCCAGTACTTC. The rearrangement joins TRBV29-1 to TRBJ2-5; D unresolved. This CDR3 has 13 amino acids. The V and J ends lost 3 bases and 2 bases respectively, with 10 bases between them. Germline-derived CDR1 and CDR2 are SQVTM and ANQGSEA.

This clone has only a few counts. This chain joins TRBV19 and TRBJ2-1; TRBD2 is a possible D gene (6 bases). The CDR3 length is 14 residues. Deletions cut 2 bases from V and 6 bases from J, with 11 bases between. Looked up from germline, CDR1 is LNHDA and CDR2 is SQIVND (reference sequence). This chain's CDR3 is CASSIRTTSNEQFF. The CDR3 DNA is TGTGCCAGTAGTATAAGGACTACCAGCAATGAGCAGTTCTTC.

This chain joins TRBV19 and TRBJ2-1; a possible D gene is TRBD1 (6 bases). Trimming took 6 bases from V and 3 from J, leaving 15 bases between them. Germline CDR1 LNHDA, CDR2 SQIVND (reference sequence). The CDR3 extends over 15 amino acids. CDR3 amino acids: CASRIGQPDYNEQFF. In nucleotides, the CDR3 is TGTGCCAGTAGGATCGGACAGCCCGACTACAATGAGCAGTTCTTC.

The CDR3 coding sequence is TGTGCCAGCAGCTTAACTTCCGGGACAGGGTTAGCTTTCTTT. It encodes CASSLTSGTGLAFF. The chain combines TRBV3-1 (or the pseudogene TRBV3-2) with TRBJ1-1, with 9 bases aligning to TRBD1. Trimming took 5 bases from V and 10 from J; bases not matched to a gene: 11. The V gene's germline CDR1 is LGHDT and CDR2 YNNKEL (reference sequence). This CDR3 region has 14 residues.

The V and J genes are TRBV18 and TRBJ2-5; 9 bases map to TRBD2. The CDR3 loop spans 14 amino acids. J lost 5 bases, V lost 3 bases, and 4 bases had no gene match. CDR1 is KGHSH, CDR2 LQKENI, per germline. Here the CDR3 reads CASSPPSGKETQYF. The DNA of the CDR3 is TGTGCCAGCTCACCGCCTAGCGGGAAGGAGACCCAGTACTTC.

The CDR3 DNA is TGTGCCAGCAGTCGTACAGGGGCGGGAAACACCATATATTTT. Translated: CASSRTGAGNTIYF. This chain connects TRBV11-2 to TRBJ1-3; 7 bases match TRBD1. The V and J ends lost 6 bases and 4 bases, in that order; junction bases with no gene match: 6. The CDR3 consists of 14 residues. Germline CDR1 is SGHAT and CDR2 is FQNNGV.

The V call is TRBV7-3, the J call TRBJ2-1; D unclear. Germline loops: CDR1 SGHTA, CDR2 FQGTGA. The CDR3 length is 16 residues. V lost 1 base, J lost 7 bases, and 17 bases lay in between. DNA for the CDR3: TGTGCCAGCAGCTTAAATCCCCTTCCGACTGAGAATGAGCAGTTCTTC. It codes for CASSLNPLPTENEQFF.

The chain carries TRBV18 and TRBJ1-1, with a tentative D call TRBD1 (6 bases). In germline, CDR1 is KGHSH, CDR2 LQKENI. V lost 0 bases to trimming and J lost 1 base, with 9 bases between them. The CDR3 has 15 residues. The CDR3 bases are TGTGCCAGCTCACCACCAGGGGGGGAGAACACTGAAGCTTTCTTT. Translated, it gives CASSPPGGENTEAFF.

The V call is TRBV3-1 (or the pseudogene TRBV3-2), the J call TRBJ2-5; D perhaps matches TRBD1 (6 bases). This CDR3 has 12 residues. Germline CDR1 and CDR2: LGHDT and YNNKEL (reference sequence). V was trimmed by 1 base and J by 10 bases, leaving 10 bases between them. CDR3 loop: CASSQGQGIQYF. DNA for the CDR3: TGTGCCAGCAGCCAAGGCCAGGGGATCCAGTACTTC.

This chain uses TRBV9 with TRBJ2-2; TRBD2 agrees at 10 bases. The germline V gene has CDR1 SGDLS and CDR2 YYNGEE. This CDR3 contains 17 residues. J was trimmed by 3 bases and V by 0 bases; bases with no gene match: 5. DNA of the CDR3: TGTGCCAGCAGCGTAGGAGCGGGGGGGACGGACACCGGGGAGCTGTTTTTT. Translation: CASSVGAGGTDTGELFF.

This chain uses TRBV5-1 with TRBJ1-2; 9 bases are a match to TRBD1. V lost 5 bases to trimming and J lost 4 bases; unmatched junction nucleotides: 9. CDR1 is SGHRS and CDR2 is YFSETQ in the germline V gene. This CDR3 is 15 amino acids long. CDR3 coding DNA: TGCGCCAGCAGTACCGGGACAGGGTATGGCTATGGCTACACCTTC. It codes for CASSTGTGYGYGYTF.

The rearrangement joins TRBV6-2 or TRBV6-3 to TRBJ1-5, with D uncertain. The germline V and J ends were trimmed by 2 bases and 7 bases, with 15 bases remaining between them. Germline assignment: CDR1 MNHEY and CDR2 SVGEGT. The CDR3 totals 15 residues. The DNA for the CDR3 is TGTGCCAGCAGTTACCTCCAGGCCGGGAAACAGCCCCAGCATTTT. It yields the protein CASSYLQAGKQPQHF.

V usage is TRBV6-4 and J usage is TRBJ2-7; D is possibly TRBD2 (6 bases). Looked up from germline, CDR1 is MRHNA and CDR2 is SNTAGT. Trimming took 5 bases from V and 4 from J, leaving 9 bases between them. This CDR3 comprises 12 residues. This CDR3 reads CASSNGGYEQYF. The CDR3 nucleotides read TGTGCCAGCAGTAACGGGGGTTACGAGCAGTACTTC.

This sequence joins TRBV27 and TRBJ2-7; possible D gene TRBD1, 5 bases. Germline CDR1 is MNHEY and CDR2 is SMNVEV (reference sequence). This CDR3 has 15 residues. V was trimmed by 3 bases and J by 4 bases, leaving 16 bases between them. The CDR3 bases are TGTGCCAGCAGTTTTGGCCCGGCAGGGTGGTACGAGCAGTACTTC. It is translated as CASSFGPAGWYEQYF.

This clone was counted only a few times. The V call is TRBV28, the J call TRBJ1-6; D might be TRBD1 (5 bases). V lost 2 bases, J lost 10 bases, and 12 bases lay in between. The CDR3 runs to 14 residues. Germline values: CDR1 MDHEN, CDR2 SYDVKM. The CDR3 DNA is TGTGCCAGCAGTTTACAGCAGGGAGGATCACCCCTCCACTTT. Residues: CASSLQQGGSPLHF. The variable domain in full, with the rest retrieved from reference TRBV28 and TRBJ1-6, is DVKVTQSSRYLVKRTGEKVFLECVQDMDHENMFWYRQDPGLGLRLIYFSYDVKMKEKGDIPEGYSVSREKKERFSLILESASTNQTSMYLCASSLQQGGSPLHFGNGTRLTVT.

The chain links TRBV4-1 to TRBJ2-1; 15 nucleotides match TRBD2. The V segment lost 4 bases and the J segment 2 bases; nucleotides outside the gene matches: 3. Germline CDR1 is MGHRA and CDR2 is YSYEKL. The CDR3 runs 17 residues. DNA for the CDR3: TGCGCCAGCAGCCCGGGACTAGCGGGAGGTACCTACAATGAGCAGTTCTTC. The encoded protein is CASSPGLAGGTYNEQFF.

J is TRBJ1-1 and V is TRBV28; 8 bases fit TRBD1. Germline values: CDR1 MDHEN, CDR2 SYDVKM. The CDR3 totals 15 residues. The J segment lost 0 bases and the V segment lost 8 bases, leaving 8 bases of the junction unmatched. The CDR3 region has the DNA TGTGCCAGCCGAGGACAGGGCCGAATGAACACTGAAGCTTTCTTT. Protein product: CASRGQGRMNTEAFF.